This T cell receptor beta chain was profiled in a study of beta chain features in type 1 diabetes (dated by TCRdb to 2017 to 2018). In the study overall: Mean age, gender distribution, total cell number and subset yield were not different between patients and healthy donors. Across all samples, fewer than 130 million sorted cells were examined, and cell number per subset correlated strongly with RNA yield. In the study, TCRB repertoires of sorted circulating CD4+ T cell subsets from recently diagnosed type 1 diabetes patients were compared with those of matched healthy donors. Regulatory and stem cell-like memory subsets were isolated from only 8 patients and 8 healthy donors, whereas naive and central memory subsets came from all 30 or so donors. What the research found in general, with its limitations: In all four CD4+ subsets, TCRB CDR3 length was moderately but significantly shorter in type 1 diabetes patients. Only small numbers of individuals were included in the HLA sub-analyses, which left unresolved whether HLA type had any influence on TCRB rearrangement. The naive, central memory and regulatory TCRB repertoires appeared to resemble one another more closely among patients than among healthy donors. At VDJ recombination sites, patients with type 1 diabetes made fewer insertions and deleted more nucleotides, a pattern implying thymic rearrangement abnormalities. PCR may preferentially amplify shorter templates, but because patient and control samples were amplified and corrected together, any resulting skew would affect both groups equally. Because cDNA was sequenced instead of genomic DNA, highly expressing activated cells could be over-represented, though the groups showed no difference in activation or CD3 levels.

The entire isolated RNA was reverse transcribed using the High Capacity cDNA Reverse Transcription Kit, and thus expressed TCRB transcripts were sequenced. Naive, central memory and regulatory T cell samples underwent deep immunoSEQ sequencing, averaging around 4 million total reads per sample. Sorted cells were lysed in RLT buffer and RNA was extracted with DNase-treated RNeasy Micro or Mini kits, depending on cell number. To prevent cross-contamination, every cell subset was processed on its own, while patient and healthy donor samples were processed together. Using the immunoSEQ multiplex PCR, TCRB sequences were amplified from cDNA into 87-bp fragments spanning the CDR3 region. Amplicons were sequenced on the Illumina HiSeq platform. As for the authors' bioinformatics: PCR bias was computationally corrected using synthetic template baselines, reads within Hamming distance 2 were collapsed, and singletons that could not be merged were discarded. Reads were aligned against IMGT so that V, D and J genes, CDR3 length and insertions or deletions at six rearrangement sites could be assigned. Within each subset, clonotype counts were normalized to sorted cell number, after which true diversity and Gini coefficients were computed with the tcR R package. The overlap coefficient, calculated on TCRB nucleotide sequences, was used to measure repertoire sharing. TCRdb mirrors the immuneACCESS table, restricted to in-frame sequences. Some clones are absent from its copies; in checked studies, under half trace to an unresolved V gene, and the reason for the others is unknown. V, J and clone size are those of that table, while D and trimming were read from the DNA. The sample table records some 240,000 clones; around 9.9% of these occur just once. The top ten constitute 1% to 1.5% of the sample.

A single peripheral blood draw of approximately 110 mL on average was collected from each donor into heparinised tubes. A BD FACSAria II was used to sort naive, central memory, regulatory and stem cell-like memory CD4+ T cells with a panel that included CD45RO, CCR7, CD25, CD127, CD95 and CD27. Purity was above 95% for every sorted population. PBMCs were isolated right away by Lymphoprep density gradient centrifugation and were stained directly, without culture. To minimize batch effects, samples were stained and sorted in pairs, one healthy donor with one patient per experiment. V is trimmed back by 6 bases and J by 4 bases, and the junction contains 10 bases that no gene match accounts for. The cysteine opens and the phenylalanine closes a CDR3 of 15 amino acids. Only the CDR3 portion is preserved as DNA: 45 bases, with reading frame beginning at the first base. CDR1 and CDR2 are drawn from the germline V gene: SNHLY, FYNNEI.

This clone was seen only a few times. Its antigen is currently not known. One base away there is no much larger clone; base qualities are not given. Source material: central memory CD4+ T cells from blood. This clonotype was obtained from a man younger than 35 in good health. The sequence joins TRBV2 to TRBJ2-3, with 7 bases matching TRBD1. The DNA is as follows: TGTGCCAGCAGGCCGTCAGGGGGTACATCAGATACGCAGTATTTT. Its protein product is CASRPSGGTSDTQYF.